The entry that follows covers one T cell receptor (beta chain) sequence. V lost 5 bases and J lost 2; bases outside the gene matches: 6. The CDR3 is made up of 14 amino acids. From germline, CDR1 is MNHNS and CDR2 SASEGT. These data originate in a study of T cell changes during pregnancy in multiple sclerosis. Method: immunoSEQ multiplex PCR; TCRdb's copy keeps in-frame clones and lacks some. The repertoire holds fewer than 130,000 clones, roughly nine tenths seen once, with about 3% in the top ten. Sequences were derived from peripheral blood, sampled after pregnancy. The receptor's source is a female donor with multiple sclerosis, enrolled in a pregnancy study. The rearrangement uses TRBV6-1 and TRBJ2-7, with 7 bases that match TRBD2. The CDR3 sequence: CASSPAGLTYEQYF. CDR3 in DNA: TGTGCCAGCAGTCCAGCGGGACTGACCTACGAGCAGTACTTC.